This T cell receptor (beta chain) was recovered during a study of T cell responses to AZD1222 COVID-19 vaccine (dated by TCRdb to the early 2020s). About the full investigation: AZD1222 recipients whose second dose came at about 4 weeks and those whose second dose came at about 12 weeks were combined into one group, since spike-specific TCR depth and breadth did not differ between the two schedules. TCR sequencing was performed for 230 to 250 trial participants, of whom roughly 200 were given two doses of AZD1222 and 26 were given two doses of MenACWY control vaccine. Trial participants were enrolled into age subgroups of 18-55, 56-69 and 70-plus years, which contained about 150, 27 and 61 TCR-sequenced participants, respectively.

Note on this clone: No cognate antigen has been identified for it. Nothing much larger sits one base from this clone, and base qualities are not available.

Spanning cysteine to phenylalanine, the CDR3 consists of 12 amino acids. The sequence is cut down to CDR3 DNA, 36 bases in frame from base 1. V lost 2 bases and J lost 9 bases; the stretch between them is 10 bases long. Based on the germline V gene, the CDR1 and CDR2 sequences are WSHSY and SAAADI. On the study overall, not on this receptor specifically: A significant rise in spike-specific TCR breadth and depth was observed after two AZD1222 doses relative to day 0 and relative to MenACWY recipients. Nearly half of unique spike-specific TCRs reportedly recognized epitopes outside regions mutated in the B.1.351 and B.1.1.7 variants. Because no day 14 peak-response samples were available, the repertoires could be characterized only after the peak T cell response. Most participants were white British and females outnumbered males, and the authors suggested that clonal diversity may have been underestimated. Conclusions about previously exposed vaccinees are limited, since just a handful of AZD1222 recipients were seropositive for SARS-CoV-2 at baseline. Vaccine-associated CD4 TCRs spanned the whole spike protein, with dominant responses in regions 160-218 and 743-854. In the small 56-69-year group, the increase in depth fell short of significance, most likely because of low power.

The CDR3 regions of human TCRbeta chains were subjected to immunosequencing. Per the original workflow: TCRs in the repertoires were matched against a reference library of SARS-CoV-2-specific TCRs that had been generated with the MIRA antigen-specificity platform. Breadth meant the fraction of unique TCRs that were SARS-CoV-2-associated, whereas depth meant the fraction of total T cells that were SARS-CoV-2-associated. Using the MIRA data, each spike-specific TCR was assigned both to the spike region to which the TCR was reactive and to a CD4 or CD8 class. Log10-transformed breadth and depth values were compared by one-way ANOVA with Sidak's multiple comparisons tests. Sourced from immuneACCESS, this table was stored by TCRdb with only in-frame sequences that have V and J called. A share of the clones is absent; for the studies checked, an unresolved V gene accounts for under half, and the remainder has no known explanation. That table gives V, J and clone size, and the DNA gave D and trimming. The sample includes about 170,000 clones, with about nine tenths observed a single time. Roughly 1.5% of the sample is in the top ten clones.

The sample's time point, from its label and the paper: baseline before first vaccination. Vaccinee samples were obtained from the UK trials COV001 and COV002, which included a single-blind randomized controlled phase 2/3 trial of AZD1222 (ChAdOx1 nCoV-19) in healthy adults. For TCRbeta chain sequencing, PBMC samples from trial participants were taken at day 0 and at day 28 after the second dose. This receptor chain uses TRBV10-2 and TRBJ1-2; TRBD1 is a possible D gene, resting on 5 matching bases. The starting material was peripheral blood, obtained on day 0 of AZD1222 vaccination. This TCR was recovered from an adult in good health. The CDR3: CASSERQGSYTF. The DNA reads TGCGCCAGCAGTGAGCGTCAGGGCAGCTACACCTTC.